The 6 T cell receptor beta chains below were found in one sample sequenced in a study of cytomegalovirus exposure and HLA in healthy donors. It was with 60 Vbeta and 13 Jbeta primers that the PCR ran. TCRdb's copy holds only in-frame clones and misses some; the assay was immunoSEQ multiplex PCR. The sample has 50,000 or so clones. The sequencing input was PBMCs. Receptors originate from a middle-aged man in good health and CMV-seropositive.

This chain joins TRBV7-9 and TRBJ2-2; tentatively, D is TRBD2 (6 bases). Trimming removed 5 bases at V and 5 bases at J, with 15 bases between. The CDR3 covers 15 residues. Germline loops: CDR1 SEHNR, CDR2 FQNEAQ (reference sequence). The CDR3 reads CASSLPAGGTGELFF. As DNA, the CDR3 is TGTGCCAGCAGCCTCCCAGCGGGTGGTACCGGGGAGCTGTTTTTT.

This sequence joins TRBV5-1 and TRBJ2-7; 10 nucleotides match TRBD2. Trimming took 5 bases from V and 2 from J; bases not matched to a gene: 7. Germline V gene sequence: CDR1 SGHRS, CDR2 YFSETQ. This CDR3 region has 15 residues. The CDR3 DNA sequence: TGCGCCAGCAGTCTCCTAGCGGGAGTGCCCTACGAGCAGTACTTC. Its protein is CASSLLAGVPYEQYF. Based on the CDR3 plus reference TRBV5-1 and TRBJ2-7, the full variable domain is KAGVTQTPRYLIKTRGQQVTLSCSPISGHRSVSWYQQTPGQGLQFLFEYFSETQRNKGNFPGRFSGRQFSNSRSEMNVSTLELGDSALYLCASSLLAGVPYEQYFGPGTRLTVT.

The chain recombines TRBV6-5 with TRBJ2-7; TRBD2 might be the D (6 bases). The length of the CDR3 is 13 residues. V shed 6 bases and J shed 3 bases, with 12 bases lying between them. CDR1 is MNHEY, CDR2 SVGAGI, per germline. CDR3 sequence reads: CASRKEGFYEQYF. CDR3 sequence (DNA): TGTGCCAGCAGGAAGGAGGGTTTCTACGAGCAGTACTTC.

The rearrangement joins TRBV5-1 to TRBJ2-7; D remains unclear. The V end was cut by 0 bases, the J end by 2 bases, with 15 bases between. The CDR3 totals 16 residues. CDR1 is SGHRS, CDR2 YFSETQ, per germline. This CDR3 is CASSLDPPGLTYEQYF. CDR3 coding DNA: TGCGCCAGCAGCTTGGATCCCCCGGGTTTAACCTACGAGCAGTACTTC.

CDR3 sequence: CASGDGKTNYGYTF. The CDR3 nucleotides are TGTGCCAGCGGCGACGGGAAGACTAACTATGGCTACACCTTC. The chain recombines TRBV5-5 with TRBJ1-2; D gene uncertain. In germline, CDR1 is SGHKS, CDR2 YYEKEE (reference sequence). V was shortened by 7 bases and J by 0 bases, with 13 bases between the two germline ends. The CDR3 totals 14 residues.

V gene TRBV7-6 combines with J gene TRBJ2-7; D might be TRBD1 (6 bases). Germline loops: CDR1 SGHVS, CDR2 FNYEAQ. V was clipped by 3 bases and J by 1 base, with 13 bases between them. CDR3 length: 15 amino acids. This chain's CDR3 is CASSLEGGRSYEQYF. DNA for the CDR3: TGTGCCAGCAGCTTGGAAGGGGGAAGATCCTACGAGCAGTACTTC.